This paragraph reports one T cell receptor (beta chain). In the authors' workflow: Nucleated cell number was recorded as an estimate derived from reference gene primer amplification. Produced via immunoSEQ multiplex PCR; TCRdb's table is partial and in-frame only. That table supplies the V and J calls and clone size; D and trimming were determined from the DNA. The sample includes about 120,000 clones, 70% to 90% seen only once; the top ten take roughly 3.9%. Germline CDR1 KGHDR, CDR2 SFDVKD. The CDR3 has 14 residues. Unmatched junction bases numbered 3, after V lost 4 bases and J lost 2 bases. The sample originates from a study of blood T cell repertoires in COVID-19. In the study overall: Spain, Italy and the United States supplied samples that represented acute and convalescent COVID-19.

The receptor's source is a man between 60 and 75 years old with acute or convalescent COVID-19. The chain couples TRBV24-1 to TRBJ2-7, with 8 bases lining up with TRBD1. The sample comprised peripheral blood. CDR3 in amino acids: CATSEGTGAYEQYF. CDR3 DNA sequence: TGTGCCACCAGTGAGGGGACAGGAGCCTACGAGCAGTACTTC.